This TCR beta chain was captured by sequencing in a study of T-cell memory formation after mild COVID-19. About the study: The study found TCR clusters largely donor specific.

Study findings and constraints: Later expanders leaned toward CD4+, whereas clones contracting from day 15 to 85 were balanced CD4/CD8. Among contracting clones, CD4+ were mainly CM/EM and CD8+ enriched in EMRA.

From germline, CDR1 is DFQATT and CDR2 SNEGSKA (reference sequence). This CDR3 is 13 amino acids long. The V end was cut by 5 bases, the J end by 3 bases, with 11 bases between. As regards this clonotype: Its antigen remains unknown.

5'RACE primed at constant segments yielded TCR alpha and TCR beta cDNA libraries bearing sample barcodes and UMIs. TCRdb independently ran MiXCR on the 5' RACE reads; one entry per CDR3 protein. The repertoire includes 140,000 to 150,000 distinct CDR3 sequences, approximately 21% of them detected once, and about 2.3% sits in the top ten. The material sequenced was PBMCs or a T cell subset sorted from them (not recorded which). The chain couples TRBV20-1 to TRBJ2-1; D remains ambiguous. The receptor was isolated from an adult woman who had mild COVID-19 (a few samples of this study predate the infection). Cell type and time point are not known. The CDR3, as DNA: TGCAGTGCTGGTGGTTTGGTCTACAATGAGCAGTTCTTC. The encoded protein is CSAGGLVYNEQFF.